The entry that follows covers one T cell receptor beta chain sequence. J lost 1 base, V lost 4 bases, and 8 bases had no gene match. The V gene's germline CDR1 is LGHDT and CDR2 YNNKEL (reference sequence). The CDR3 has 16 residues. Seattle cases were enrolled at active infection and followed longitudinally. This sample was taken from a study of blood T cell repertoires in COVID-19. TCRdb keeps only in-frame clones here, not all; method: immunoSEQ multiplex PCR. The sample lists around 280,000 clones, 88% seen once, with approximately 11% in the top ten. The receptor comes from a woman in her 30s with COVID-19, enrolled during active disease. Specimen: peripheral blood. This chain links TRBV3-1 (or the pseudogene TRBV3-2) with TRBJ2-7; 9 bases agree with TRBD2. The CDR3 sequence is CASSLRLAVRSYEQYF. The DNA of the CDR3 is TGTGCCAGCAGCCTACGACTAGCGGTGAGGTCCTACGAGCAGTACTTC.